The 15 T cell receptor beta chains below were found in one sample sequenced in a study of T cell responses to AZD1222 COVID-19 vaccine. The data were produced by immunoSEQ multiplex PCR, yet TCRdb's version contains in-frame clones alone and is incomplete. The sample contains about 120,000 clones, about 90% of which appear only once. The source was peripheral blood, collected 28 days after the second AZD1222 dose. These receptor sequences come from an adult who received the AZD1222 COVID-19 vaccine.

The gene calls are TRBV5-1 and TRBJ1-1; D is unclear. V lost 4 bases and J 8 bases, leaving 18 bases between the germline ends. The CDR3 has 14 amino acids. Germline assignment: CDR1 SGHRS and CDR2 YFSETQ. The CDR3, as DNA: TGCGCCAGCAGCCTAGACGAATCGGAACCGGAAGCTTTCTTT. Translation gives CASSLDESEPEAFF.

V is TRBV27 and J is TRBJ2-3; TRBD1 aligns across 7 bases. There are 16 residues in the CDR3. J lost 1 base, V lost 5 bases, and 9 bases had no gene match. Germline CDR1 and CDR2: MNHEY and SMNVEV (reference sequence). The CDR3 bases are TGTGCCAGCAGTCCCCGGGACAGCCACCGCACAGATACGCAGTATTTT. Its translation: CASSPRDSHRTDTQYF.

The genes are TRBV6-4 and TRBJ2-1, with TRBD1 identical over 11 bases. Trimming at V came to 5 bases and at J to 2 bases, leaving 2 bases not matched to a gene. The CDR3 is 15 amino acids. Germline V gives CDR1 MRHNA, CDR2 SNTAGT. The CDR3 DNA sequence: TGTGCCAGCAGTCCGGGACAGGGGGCCTACAATGAGCAGTTCTTC. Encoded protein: CASSPGQGAYNEQFF.

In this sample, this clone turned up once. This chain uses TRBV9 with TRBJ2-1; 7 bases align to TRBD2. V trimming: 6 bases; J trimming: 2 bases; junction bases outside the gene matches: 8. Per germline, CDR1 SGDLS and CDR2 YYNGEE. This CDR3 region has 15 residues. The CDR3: CASTRAGAPYNEQFF. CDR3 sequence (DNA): TGTGCCAGCACAAGGGCGGGAGCACCCTACAATGAGCAGTTCTTC.

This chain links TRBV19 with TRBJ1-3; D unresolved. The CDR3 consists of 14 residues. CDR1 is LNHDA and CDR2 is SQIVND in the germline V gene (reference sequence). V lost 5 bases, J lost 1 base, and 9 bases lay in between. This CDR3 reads CASSPGWSGNTIYF. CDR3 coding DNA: TGTGCCAGTAGTCCGGGTTGGTCTGGAAACACCATATATTTT.

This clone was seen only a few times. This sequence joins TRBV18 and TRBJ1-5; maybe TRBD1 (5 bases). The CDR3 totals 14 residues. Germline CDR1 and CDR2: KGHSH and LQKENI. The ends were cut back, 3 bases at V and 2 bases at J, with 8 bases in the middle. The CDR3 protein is CASSPMGGNQPQHF. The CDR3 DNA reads TGTGCCAGCTCACCGATGGGGGGCAATCAGCCCCAGCATTTT.

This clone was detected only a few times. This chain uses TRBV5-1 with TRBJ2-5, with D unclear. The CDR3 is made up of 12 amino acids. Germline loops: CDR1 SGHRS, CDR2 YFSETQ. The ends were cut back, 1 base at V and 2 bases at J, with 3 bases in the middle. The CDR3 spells CASSLSQETQYF. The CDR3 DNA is TGCGCCAGCAGCTTGTCTCAAGAGACCCAGTACTTC.

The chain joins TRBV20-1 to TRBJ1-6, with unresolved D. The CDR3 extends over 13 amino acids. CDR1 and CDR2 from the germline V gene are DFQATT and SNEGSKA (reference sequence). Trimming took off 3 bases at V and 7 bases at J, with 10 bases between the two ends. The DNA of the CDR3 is TGCAGTGCTAGTAGCCGGCACAATTCACCCCTCCACTTT. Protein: CSASSRHNSPLHF.

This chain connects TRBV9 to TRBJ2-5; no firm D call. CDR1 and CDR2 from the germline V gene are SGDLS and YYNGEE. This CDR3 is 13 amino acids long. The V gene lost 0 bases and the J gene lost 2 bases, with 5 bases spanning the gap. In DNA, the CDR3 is TGTGCCAGCAGCGTAGCTCCACAAGAGACCCAGTACTTC. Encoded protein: CASSVAPQETQYF. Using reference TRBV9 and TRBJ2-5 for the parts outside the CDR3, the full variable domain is DSGVTQTPKHLITATGQRVTLRCSPRSGDLSVYWYQQSLDQGLQFLIQYYNGEERAKGNILERFSAQQFPDLHSELNLSSLELGDSALYFCASSVAPQETQYFGPGTRLLVL.

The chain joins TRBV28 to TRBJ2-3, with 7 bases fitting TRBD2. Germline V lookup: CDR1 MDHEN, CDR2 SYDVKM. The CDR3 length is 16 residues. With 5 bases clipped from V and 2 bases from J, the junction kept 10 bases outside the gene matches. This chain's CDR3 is CASSITSGTITDTQYF. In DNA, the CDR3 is TGTGCCAGCAGTATCACAAGCGGGACCATCACAGATACGCAGTATTTT.

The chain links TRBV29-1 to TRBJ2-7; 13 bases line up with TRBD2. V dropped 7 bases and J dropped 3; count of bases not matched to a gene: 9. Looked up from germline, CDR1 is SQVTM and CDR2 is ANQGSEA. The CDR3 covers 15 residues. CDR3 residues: CSARGLAGQFYEQYF. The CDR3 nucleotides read TGCAGCGCCCGGGGACTAGCGGGGCAATTCTACGAGCAGTACTTC.

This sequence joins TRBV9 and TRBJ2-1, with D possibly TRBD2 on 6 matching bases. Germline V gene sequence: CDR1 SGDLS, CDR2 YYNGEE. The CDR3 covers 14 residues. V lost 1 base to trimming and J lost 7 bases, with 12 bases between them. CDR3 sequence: CASSVLGDSNEQFF. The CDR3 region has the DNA TGTGCCAGCAGCGTATTAGGGGACTCGAATGAGCAGTTCTTC. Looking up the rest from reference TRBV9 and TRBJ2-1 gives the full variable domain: DSGVTQTPKHLITATGQRVTLRCSPRSGDLSVYWYQQSLDQGLQFLIQYYNGEERAKGNILERFSAQQFPDLHSELNLSSLELGDSALYFCASSVLGDSNEQFFGPGTRLTVL.

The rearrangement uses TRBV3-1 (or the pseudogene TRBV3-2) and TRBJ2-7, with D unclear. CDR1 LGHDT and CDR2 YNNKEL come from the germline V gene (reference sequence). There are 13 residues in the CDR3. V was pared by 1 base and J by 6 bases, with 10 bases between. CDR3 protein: CASSQARFSEQYF. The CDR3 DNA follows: TGTGCCAGCAGCCAAGCGAGATTTTCCGAGCAGTACTTC.

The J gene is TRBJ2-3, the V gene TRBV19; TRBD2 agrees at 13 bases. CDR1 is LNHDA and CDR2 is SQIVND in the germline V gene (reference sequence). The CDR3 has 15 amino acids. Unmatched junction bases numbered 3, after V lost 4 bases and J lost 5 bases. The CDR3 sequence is CASSTGLAGIDTQYF. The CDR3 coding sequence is TGTGCCAGTAGTACGGGACTAGCGGGAATAGATACGCAGTATTTT.

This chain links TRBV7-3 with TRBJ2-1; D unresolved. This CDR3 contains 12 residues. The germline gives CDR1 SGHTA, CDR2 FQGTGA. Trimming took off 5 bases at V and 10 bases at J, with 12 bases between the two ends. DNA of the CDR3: TGTGCCAGCAGCCCCGGACCTAGGGAGCAGTTCTTC. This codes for CASSPGPREQFF.